This T cell receptor beta chain originates from a study of shared clonotypes between healthy human individuals. Background on the study: The donor group consisted of a couple of women and three men, aged 18 to 49. Study-level points and caveats: Non-shared clonotypes had lower generation probabilities than clonotypes shared by all four sorted-subset donors.

This CDR3 has 12 residues. Germline CDR1 reads SEHNR; CDR2 reads FQNEAQ (reference sequence). Trimming pared 2 bases from V and 9 bases from J, leaving 8 bases between. On this clone: The antigen is not known.

Only in-frame clones appear in the TCRdb table, and some are missing; sequencing was by immunoSEQ multiplex PCR. The profile shows 2 million to 2.5 million clones, 92% of them singletons. The TCR originated in a young man in good health. Some clones in this sample may be carry-over from other donors' samples. The specimen sequenced was naive CD4+ T cells from PBMCs. Subset described: CD45RA+ positively selected. The chain employs TRBV7-9 and TRBJ1-5; D is undetermined. CDR3 sequence reads: CASSLSLSPQHF. The CDR3 DNA is TGTGCCAGCAGCTTATCTCTTTCGCCCCAGCATTTT.